The clone carrying this T cell receptor beta chain was seen only a few times. This sample was taken from a study of T cells in localized non-small cell lung cancer. This CDR3 has 14 residues. CDR1 and CDR2 from the germline V gene are SNHLY and FYNNEI. Trimming at V came to 8 bases and at J to 4 bases, leaving 7 bases not matched to a gene. Clones were sequenced by immunoSEQ multiplex PCR, and TCRdb holds only the in-frame ones, with some missing. Of roughly 30,000 clones listed, 88% were seen once; the top ten hold 3.5% to 5%. Sequencing was performed on peripheral blood, taken before any cancer treatment. The chain recombines TRBV2 with TRBJ1-5; 8 bases are shared with TRBD1. This TCR was sampled from a woman aged 35-75 years with stage I lung adenocarcinoma. The CDR3, as DNA: TGTGCCAGCGGACAGGGAAGGCGGAATCAGCCCCAGCATTTT. It translates to CASGQGRRNQPQHF.